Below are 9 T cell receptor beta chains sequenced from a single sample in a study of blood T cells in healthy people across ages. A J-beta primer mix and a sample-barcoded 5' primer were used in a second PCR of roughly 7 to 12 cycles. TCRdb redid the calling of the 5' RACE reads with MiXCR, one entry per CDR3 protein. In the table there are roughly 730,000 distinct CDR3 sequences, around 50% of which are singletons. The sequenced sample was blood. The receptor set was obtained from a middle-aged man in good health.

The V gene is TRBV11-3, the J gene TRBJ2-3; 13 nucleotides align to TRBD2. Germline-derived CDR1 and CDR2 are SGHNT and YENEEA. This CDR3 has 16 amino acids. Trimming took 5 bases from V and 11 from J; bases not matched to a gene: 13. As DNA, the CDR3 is TGTGCCAGCAGCCGTGGGACTAGCGGGACCTACCGCTGGCAGTATTTT. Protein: CASSRGTSGTYRWQYF.

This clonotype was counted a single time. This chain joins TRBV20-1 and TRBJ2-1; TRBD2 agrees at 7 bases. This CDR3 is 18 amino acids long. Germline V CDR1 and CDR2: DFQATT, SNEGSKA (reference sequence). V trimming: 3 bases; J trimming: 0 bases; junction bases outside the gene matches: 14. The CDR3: CSASSVGSGGSSYNEQFF. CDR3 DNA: TGCAGTGCTAGTTCAGTCGGTTCGGGCGGGAGCTCCTACAATGAGCAGTTCTTC.

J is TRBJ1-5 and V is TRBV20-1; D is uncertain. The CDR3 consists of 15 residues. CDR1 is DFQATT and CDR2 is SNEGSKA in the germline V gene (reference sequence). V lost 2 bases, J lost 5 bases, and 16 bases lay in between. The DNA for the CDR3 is TGCAGTGCTAGAACCCCCGACGGCGGGGATCAGCCCCAGCATTTT. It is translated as CSARTPDGGDQPQHF.

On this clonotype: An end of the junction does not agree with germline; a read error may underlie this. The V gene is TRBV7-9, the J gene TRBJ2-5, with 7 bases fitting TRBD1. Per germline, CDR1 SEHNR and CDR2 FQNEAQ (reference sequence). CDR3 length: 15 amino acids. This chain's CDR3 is CASTLRGQRQETQYF. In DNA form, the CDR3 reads TGTGCCAGCACCTTACGGGGACAGAGACAAGAGACCCAGTACTTC.

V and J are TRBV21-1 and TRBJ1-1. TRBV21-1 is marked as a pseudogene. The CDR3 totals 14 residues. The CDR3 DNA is TGTGCCAGCCGCAAAGAGACACCGAACACTGAAGCTTTCTTT. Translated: CASRKETPNTEAFF.

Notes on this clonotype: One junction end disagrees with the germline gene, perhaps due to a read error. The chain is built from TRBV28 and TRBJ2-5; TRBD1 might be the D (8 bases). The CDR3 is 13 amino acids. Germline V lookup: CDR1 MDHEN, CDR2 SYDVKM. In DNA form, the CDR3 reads TGTGCCAGCAGTTTCAGGGGGCGGGAGACCCGGTACTTC. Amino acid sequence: CASSFRGRETRYF. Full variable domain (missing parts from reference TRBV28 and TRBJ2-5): DVKVTQSSRYLVKRTGEKVFLECVQDMDHENMFWYRQDPGLGLRLIYFSYDVKMKEKGDIPEGYSVSREKKERFSLILESASTNQTSMYLCASSFRGRETRYFGPGTRLLVL.

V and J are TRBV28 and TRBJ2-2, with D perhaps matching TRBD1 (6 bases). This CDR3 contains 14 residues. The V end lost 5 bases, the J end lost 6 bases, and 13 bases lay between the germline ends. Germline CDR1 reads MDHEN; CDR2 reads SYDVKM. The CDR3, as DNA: TGTGCCAGCAGTCCACAGGGCCCCCCCGGGGAGCTGTTTTTT. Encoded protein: CASSPQGPPGELFF.

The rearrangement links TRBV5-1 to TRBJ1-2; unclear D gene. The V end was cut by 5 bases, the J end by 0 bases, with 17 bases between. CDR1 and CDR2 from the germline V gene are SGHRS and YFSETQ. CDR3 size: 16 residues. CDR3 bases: TGCGCCAGCAGTTCGAGATCGGACGACCCTAACTATGGCTACACCTTC. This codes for CASSSRSDDPNYGYTF.

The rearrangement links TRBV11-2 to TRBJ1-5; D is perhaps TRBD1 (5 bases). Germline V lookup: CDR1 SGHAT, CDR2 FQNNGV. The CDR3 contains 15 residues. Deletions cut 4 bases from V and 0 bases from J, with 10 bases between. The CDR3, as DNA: TGTGCCAGCAGCTCGTGGACACATAGCAATCAGCCCCAGCATTTT. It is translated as CASSSWTHSNQPQHF.